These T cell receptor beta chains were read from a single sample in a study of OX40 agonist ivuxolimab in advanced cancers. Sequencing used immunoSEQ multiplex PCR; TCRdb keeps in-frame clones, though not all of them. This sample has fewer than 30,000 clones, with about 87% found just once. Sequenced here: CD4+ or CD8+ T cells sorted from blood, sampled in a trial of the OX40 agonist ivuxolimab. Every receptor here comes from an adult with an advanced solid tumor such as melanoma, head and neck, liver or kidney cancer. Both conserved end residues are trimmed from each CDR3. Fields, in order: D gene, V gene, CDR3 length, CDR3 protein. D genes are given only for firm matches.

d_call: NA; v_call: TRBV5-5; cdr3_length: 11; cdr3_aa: ASSLIGDYGYT
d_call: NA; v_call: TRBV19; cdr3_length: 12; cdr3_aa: ASSQSGRTDTQY
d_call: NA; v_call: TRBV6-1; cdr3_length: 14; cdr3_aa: ASSEKGWRSTGELF
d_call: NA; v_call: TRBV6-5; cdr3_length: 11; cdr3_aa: ASRRAATDTQY
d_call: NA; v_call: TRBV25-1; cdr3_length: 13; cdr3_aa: ASSAVTGRDGELF
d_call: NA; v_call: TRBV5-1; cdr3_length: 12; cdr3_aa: ASSWDGTSNEQF
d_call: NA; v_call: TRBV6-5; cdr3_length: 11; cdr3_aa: ASSSGTSNTLH
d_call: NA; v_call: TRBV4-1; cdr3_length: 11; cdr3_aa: ASSHGVNTEAF
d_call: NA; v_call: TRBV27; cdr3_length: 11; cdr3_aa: ATRRGFIEEQY
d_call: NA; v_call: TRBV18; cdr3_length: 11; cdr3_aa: ASSPISTDTQY
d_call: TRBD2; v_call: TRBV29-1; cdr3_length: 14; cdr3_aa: SVGGLAGGYGNEQF
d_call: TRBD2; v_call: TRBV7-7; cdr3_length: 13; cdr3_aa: ASSPQRGPFYEQY
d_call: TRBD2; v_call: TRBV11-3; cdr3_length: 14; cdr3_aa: ASSPGTSGGEETQY
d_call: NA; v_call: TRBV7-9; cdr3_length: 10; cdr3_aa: ASSTQGYEQY